This entry features one T cell receptor (beta chain) sequence. Libraries were prepared by immunoSEQ multiplex PCR; TCRdb keeps only in-frame clonotypes and omits some of them. The data show about 67,000 clones, with 65% to 85% seen just once and approximately 4.2% held by the top ten. The sample is drawn from a study of a mutant IDH1 vaccine in newly diagnosed glioma. Sample time point: baseline, week 1 (first vaccination visit). Treatment denoted: pre-vaccination baseline after standard-of-care therapy. Germline V gene data show CDR1 as GTSNPN and CDR2 as SVGIG (reference sequence). V shed 5 bases and J shed 6 bases, with 10 bases lying between them. The CDR3 is 11 residues long.

The sequencing here drew on peripheral blood mononuclear cells (PBMCs), taken from a glioma patient treated with radiotherapy, temozolomide or both. The chain uses TRBV30 and TRBJ1-1, with no clear D. This TCR derives from a woman younger than 30 with glioma. Some clones in this sample may be carry-over from other donors' samples. CDR3 nucleotide sequence: TGTGCCTGGGCGAGTTTGGCTGAAGCTTTCTTT. This sequence encodes CAWASLAEAFF.